The present entry profiles one TCR beta chain with its context. It has no known antigen specificity. Base qualities are not recorded, but no much larger clone differs from it by a single base. Spanning cysteine to phenylalanine, the CDR3 consists of 15 amino acids. The kept DNA is CDR3 alone, 45 bases in frame from the first base. Ends trimmed: V by 0 bases, J by 3 bases; bases unmatched to a gene: 4. CDR1 and CDR2, per the germline V gene, are KGHSH and LQKENI. The library was generated by the immunoSEQ multiplex PCR assay. TCRdb limited this immuneACCESS table to in-frame rearrangements with V and J called. A share of clones is missing; checked studies link under half to unresolved V genes, and the rest is unexplained. The sample yields over 70,000 clones; roughly 91% were counted once. Clones ranked in the top ten supply about 9.5% of the sample. The data stem from a study of control samples from healthy donors and cancer patients (TCRdb year 2020).

Sequences were obtained from PBMCs. The source of this sequence is a woman in her forties or fifties with colorectal cancer. The V and J segments used are TRBV18 and TRBJ2-5; 7 bases in the middle match TRBD2. CDR3 loop: CASSPPSLAEETQYF. The bases read TGTGCCAGCTCACCACCAAGCCTAGCGGAAGAGACCCAGTACTTC.